This T cell receptor beta chain was obtained from a study of blood T cell repertoires in COVID-19. On the study more broadly: Cohort 3 recovered donors had two negative PCRs, clearance, or symptom resolution. Samples taken during acute and convalescent COVID-19 were collected in the United States, Italy and Spain.

Authors' methods: The assay estimated nucleated cells by amplifying reference gene primers. Only in-frame clones appear in the TCRdb table, and some are missing; sequencing was by immunoSEQ multiplex PCR. For V, J and clone size, that table is used; D and trimming come from the DNA. Here the sample spans under 400,000 clones, around 87% being singletons. Enrollees, roughly 18 to 89 years old, lived in 24 US areas. The CDR3 contains 19 residues. The germline V gene has CDR1 KGHDR and CDR2 SFDVKD. Unmatched junction bases numbered 13, after V lost 2 bases and J lost 5 bases. The clonotype originates from a man between 35 and 55 years old in a cohort exposed to, infected with or recovered from COVID-19 (not recorded which). The sequencing sample was made of PBMCs or T cells enriched from blood (not recorded which). The chain couples TRBV24-1 to TRBJ2-3, with 12 bases lining up with TRBD2. CDR3 sequence: CATSDSAGSSGRAVDTQYF. DNA of the CDR3: TGTGCCACCAGTGATTCCGCCGGATCTAGCGGGAGGGCCGTAGATACGCAGTATTTT.